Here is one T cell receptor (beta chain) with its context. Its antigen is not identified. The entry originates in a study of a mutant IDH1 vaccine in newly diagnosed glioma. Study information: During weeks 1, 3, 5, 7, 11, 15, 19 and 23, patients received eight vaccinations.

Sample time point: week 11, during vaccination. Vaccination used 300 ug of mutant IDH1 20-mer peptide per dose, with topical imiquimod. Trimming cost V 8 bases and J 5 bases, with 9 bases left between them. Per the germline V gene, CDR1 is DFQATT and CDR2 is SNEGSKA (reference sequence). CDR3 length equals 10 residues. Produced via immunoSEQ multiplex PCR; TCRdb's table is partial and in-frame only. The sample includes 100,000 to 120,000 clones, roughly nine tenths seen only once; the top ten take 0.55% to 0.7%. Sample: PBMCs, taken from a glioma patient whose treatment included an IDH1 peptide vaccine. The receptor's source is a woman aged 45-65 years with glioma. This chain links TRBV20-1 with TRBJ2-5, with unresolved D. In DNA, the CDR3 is TGCAGTCCATCCGGGGAGACCCAGTACTTC. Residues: CSPSGETQYF.